The TCR beta chain described here comes from a study of cytomegalovirus exposure and HLA in healthy donors. Study at large: The Caucasian-associated ancestry cluster held about 80% of roughly 370 genotyped donors. Findings and caveats of the study: A classifier reportedly called cytomegalovirus status with high sensitivity and specificity. In a later analysis, CMV-associated beta chains were mostly HLA-associated, it appeared. More clonal expansion characterized HLA-associated TCR beta chains than equally common others in a later analysis.

PCR used 60 Vbeta primers and 13 Jbeta primers. Here immunoSEQ multiplex PCR was the method, and the copy in TCRdb shows in-frame clones only, minus some. The table includes 90,000 to 110,000 clones, 60% to 80% detected once. Germline CDR1 and CDR2: SGHNT and YENEEA. The CDR3 sequence is 14 residues long. Trimming cost V 2 bases and J 5 bases, with 12 bases left between them. In the case of this clone: Antigen unknown.

What was sequenced was PBMCs. The chain couples TRBV11-3 to TRBJ2-5; D is perhaps TRBD1 (6 bases). The source of this sequence is a man under 40 in good health and CMV-seronegative. CDR3 sequence: CASSLKQGRETQYF. CDR3 DNA: TGTGCCAGCAGCTTAAAACAGGGAAGGGAGACCCAGTACTTC.